This T cell receptor (beta chain) was recorded in a study of blood T cell repertoires in COVID-19. Study summary: Both acute and convalescent COVID-19 samples were obtained from the United States, Italy and Spain. Nucleic acid was either cDNA or gDNA, and it came from T cells, B-cell-depleted T cells, or PBMCs.

Libraries were prepared by immunoSEQ multiplex PCR; TCRdb keeps only in-frame clonotypes and omits some of them. The sample has about 170,000 clones; about 89% are singletons. Germline CDR1 SQVTM, CDR2 ANQGSEA. V shed 6 bases and J 1 base; nucleotides not matched to a gene: 5. The CDR3 has 14 residues. Researchers sorted participants into cohorts using their self-reported clinical history. Donors of Cohort 3 who recovered were those that had two negative PCRs, clearance, or symptom resolution. The chain employs TRBV29-1 and TRBJ2-3, with 9 bases matching TRBD1. Sequencing input: PBMCs or T cells enriched from blood (not recorded which). The origin of this receptor is a woman aged 18-29 years who had recovered from COVID-19. The CDR3 protein is CSVMTGGGTDTQYF. In DNA, the CDR3 is TGCAGCGTGATGACAGGGGGTGGCACAGATACGCAGTATTTT.